This T cell receptor (beta chain) was captured in a study of blood T cell repertoires in COVID-19. Looking at the study overall: The samples span acute and convalescent COVID-19 from the United States, Italy and Spain. The cDNA or gDNA used as material had been derived from T cells, B-cell-depleted T cells, or PBMCs.

Sequenced by immunoSEQ multiplex PCR; TCRdb stores in-frame clones only, minus some. Of 70,000 to 75,000 clones in the sample, 79% were seen once. CDR3 length equals 14 residues. The V end was cut by 4 bases, the J end by 1 base, with 11 bases between. The V gene's germline CDR1 is SGHKS and CDR2 YYEKEE (reference sequence). J is TRBJ1-1 and V is TRBV5-5; D perhaps matches TRBD1 (5 bases). The sequence was collected from a man aged 55 to 70 with active or convalescent COVID-19. Sequencing input: peripheral blood. In nucleotides, the CDR3 is TGTGCCAGCAGCCCAGGGCCGGAGAACACTGAAGCTTTCTTT. The encoded protein is CASSPGPENTEAFF.